Presented here are 27 T cell receptor beta chains from one specimen sequenced in a study of T cells in localized non-small cell lung cancer (TCRdb year 2020). Library preparation employed the immunoSEQ multiplex PCR assay. The source is immuneACCESS, and TCRdb retained only in-frame sequences with V and J called. Part of the clones is not carried over; for the studies checked, unresolved V genes explain less than half of this, and the remainder is unexplained. The sample contains 4,300 or so clones, approximately 93% of them found a single time. The ten largest make up approximately 3% of the sample. Here the sequenced sample was peripheral blood, taken before any cancer treatment. These receptor sequences come from a woman aged 40 to 75 with stage I lung adenocarcinoma.

This clone was seen only once. The rearrangement joins TRBV6-5 to TRBJ2-7; 9 nucleotides align to TRBD1. The V and J ends lost 5 bases and 5 bases, in that order; junction bases with no gene match: 4. This CDR3 has 13 amino acids. Per germline, CDR1 MNHEY and CDR2 SVGAGI. In nucleotides, the CDR3 is TGTGCCAGCAGTCGGGACAGGGTCCACGAGCAGTACTTC. Protein product: CASSRDRVHEQYF.

V is TRBV2 and J is TRBJ2-7; no definite D call. This CDR3 has 14 residues. Trimming took 8 bases from V and 3 from J, leaving 17 bases between them. Germline-derived CDR1 and CDR2 are SNHLY and FYNNEI. The CDR3: CASAVGRTNYEQYF. The CDR3 DNA sequence: TGTGCCAGCGCAGTCGGACGGACCAACTACGAGCAGTACTTC. The complete variable domain, with remaining parts taken from reference TRBV2 and TRBJ2-7, reads EPEVTQTPSHQVTQMGQEVILRCVPISNHLYFYWYRQILGQKVEFLVSFYNNEISEKSEIFDDQFSVERPDGSNFTLKIRSTKLEDSAMYFCASAVGRTNYEQYFGPGTRLTVT.

The rearrangement links TRBV5-4 to TRBJ2-7, with TRBD2 matching 13 bases. Germline CDR1 SGHNT, CDR2 YYREEE (reference sequence). J lost 4 bases, V lost 4 bases, and 8 bases had no gene match. CDR3 size: 16 residues. CDR3 nucleotide sequence: TGTGCCAGCAGCGGCGGAGGACTAGCGGGAGCATACGAGCAGTACTTC. Its translation: CASSGGGLAGAYEQYF. Full variable domain (outside the CDR3, taken from reference TRBV5-4 and TRBJ2-7): ETGVTQSPTHLIKTRGQQVTLRCSSQSGHNTVSWYQQALGQGPQFIFQYYREEENGRGNFPPRFSGLQFPNYSSELNVNALELDDSALYLCASSGGGLAGAYEQYFGPGTRLTVT.

This clone has a single count. This chain links TRBV19 with TRBJ1-5, with D unresolved. Trimming left V 4 bases short and J 7 bases short, with 14 bases between. Germline V CDR1 and CDR2: LNHDA, SQIVND (reference sequence). The CDR3 has 14 amino acids. Here the CDR3 DNA reads TGTGCCAGTAGTACCCAGAGCAGCCAGCAGCCCCAGCATTTT. Amino acid sequence: CASSTQSSQQPQHF. The full variable domain, with the rest looked up from reference TRBV19 and TRBJ1-5, is DGGITQSPKYLFRKEGQNVTLSCEQNLNHDAMYWYRQDPGQGLRLIYYSQIVNDFQKGDIAEGYSVSREKKESFPLTVTSAQKNPTAFYLCASSTQSSQQPQHFGDGTRLSIL.

J is TRBJ2-3 and V is TRBV10-3, with D perhaps assigned TRBD1 or TRBD2 (5 bases each). The CDR3 runs 13 residues. The V gene's germline CDR1 is ENHRY and CDR2 SYGVKD. Deletions cut 10 bases from V and 2 bases from J, with 13 bases between. For the CDR3, the DNA is TGTGCCACCAGGGACCCCGACACAGATACGCAGTATTTT. This gives the protein CATRDPDTDTQYF.

The sample holds one count of this clone. The chain uses TRBV6-5 and TRBJ1-4; TRBD1 might be the D (5 bases). The CDR3 sequence is 16 residues long. V was trimmed by 2 bases and J by 0 bases, leaving 10 bases between them. Germline V CDR1 and CDR2: MNHEY, SVGAGI. This CDR3 is CASSYAQGSTNEKLFF. The CDR3 coding sequence is TGTGCCAGCAGTTACGCCCAGGGCTCAACTAATGAAAAACTGTTTTTT.

V is TRBV5-8 and J is TRBJ2-1; the match to TRBD1 covers 8 bases. Trimming at V came to 0 bases and at J to 5 bases, leaving 4 bases not matched to a gene. Germline assignment: CDR1 SGHTS and CDR2 YDEGEE. The CDR3 is 15 amino acids. The DNA for the CDR3 is TGTGCCAGCAGCTTGGTACAGGGGGAGAACAATGAGCAGTTCTTC. Protein: CASSLVQGENNEQFF. Full variable domain (outside the CDR3, taken from reference TRBV5-8 and TRBJ2-1): EAGVTQSPTHLIKTRGQQATLRCSPISGHTSVYWYQQALGLGLQFLLWYDEGEERNRGNFPPRFSGRQFPNYSSELNVNALELEDSALYLCASSLVQGENNEQFFGPGTRLTVL.

The chain's CDR3 is CASSMPTNTDTQYF. Here the CDR3 DNA reads TGTGCCAGTAGTATGCCGACAAATACAGATACGCAGTATTTT. The V gene is TRBV19, the J gene TRBJ2-3; D gene ambiguous. Germline CDR1 reads LNHDA; CDR2 reads SQIVND (reference sequence). Deletions cut 3 bases from V and 3 bases from J, with 10 bases between. This CDR3 has 14 amino acids.

The chain recombines TRBV6-1 with TRBJ2-7, with D possibly TRBD1 on 5 matching bases. V lost 5 bases and J 5 bases, leaving 10 bases between the germline ends. Per germline, CDR1 MNHNS and CDR2 SASEGT. This CDR3 is built from 12 residues. The CDR3 sequence is CASSTSGNEQYF. CDR3 DNA sequence: TGTGCCAGCAGTACTTCAGGGAACGAGCAGTACTTC.

This chain uses TRBV5-1 with TRBJ1-2; the D is unclear. This CDR3 is 14 amino acids long. Trimming stripped 0 bases from V and 5 bases from J, with 11 bases between. Germline assignment: CDR1 SGHRS and CDR2 YFSETQ. In nucleotides, the CDR3 is TGCGCCAGCAGCTTGGGGATGGTCGGGTATGGCTACACCTTC. Its protein is CASSLGMVGYGYTF.

This clone was counted once. V is TRBV21-1 and J is TRBJ1-5; the tabulated D call, TRBD1, remains unverified against the DNA. TRBV21-1 is reported as a pseudogene. The CDR3 runs to 18 residues. The CDR3 region has the DNA TGTGCCAGCAGCAAAGCGCTAAAAGGGGCAACCCACAATCAGCCCCAGCATTTT. Residues: CASSKALKGATHNQPQHF.

The chain links TRBV5-6 to TRBJ2-3, with D unresolved. Germline CDR1 SGHDT, CDR2 YYEEEE. This CDR3 is built from 11 residues. V shed 1 base and J shed 6 bases, with 3 bases lying between them. CDR3: CASSLTDTQYF. In DNA form, the CDR3 reads TGTGCCAGCAGCTTGACGGATACGCAGTATTTT.

The V and J genes are TRBV10-3 and TRBJ2-1; D may correspond to TRBD1 or TRBD2 (6 bases each). This CDR3 contains 12 residues. From germline, CDR1 is ENHRY and CDR2 SYGVKD. The germline V and J ends were trimmed by 5 bases and 7 bases, with 9 bases remaining between them. The chain's CDR3 is CAISRGTNEQFF. The CDR3 region has the DNA TGTGCCATCAGTCGGGGGACAAATGAGCAGTTCTTC.

The genes are TRBV5-6 and TRBJ2-1, with 7 nucleotides matching TRBD2. This CDR3 region has 15 residues. With V trimmed by 0 bases and J by 0 bases, 0 bases remained unmatched. Germline V gene sequence: CDR1 SGHDT, CDR2 YYEEEE. In nucleotides, the CDR3 is TGTGCCAGCAGCTTGGGCGGGAGCTCCTACAATGAGCAGTTCTTC. Translation: CASSLGGSSYNEQFF. Using reference TRBV5-6 and TRBJ2-1 for the parts outside the CDR3, the full variable domain is DAGVTQSPTHLIKTRGQQVTLRCSPKSGHDTVSWYQQALGQGPQFIFQYYEEEERQRGNFPDRFSGHQFPNYSSELNVNALLLGDSALYLCASSLGGSSYNEQFFGPGTRLTVL.

The rearrangement joins TRBV18 to TRBJ2-5, with TRBD2 identical over 10 bases. CDR1 is KGHSH, CDR2 LQKENI, per germline. The V segment lost 3 bases and the J segment 3 bases; nucleotides outside the gene matches: 4. CDR3 length equals 15 residues. CDR3 amino acids: CASSPRTSGKETQYF. The CDR3 nucleotides are TGTGCCAGCTCACCTAGGACTAGCGGAAAAGAGACCCAGTACTTC. The whole variable domain, remainder taken from reference TRBV18 and TRBJ2-5, is NAGVMQNPRHLVRRRGQEARLRCSPMKGHSHVYWYRQLPEEGLKFMVYLQKENIIDESGMPKERFSAEFPKEGPSILRIQQVVRGDSAAYFCASSPRTSGKETQYFGPGTRLLVL.

The V gene is TRBV11-2, the J gene TRBJ1-5; D possibly corresponds to TRBD1 (5 bases). Germline V CDR1 and CDR2: SGHAT, FQNNGV. V gave up 2 bases and J gave up 5 bases, with 13 bases separating them. This CDR3 spans 15 amino acids. The CDR3 loop is CASSLSGGGYQPQHF. The CDR3 region has the DNA TGTGCCAGCAGCTTATCGGGTGGGGGTTATCAGCCCCAGCATTTT.

The CDR3 is CASSLPGQGSLEGTIYF. CDR3 coding DNA: TGTGCCAGCAGTTTACCGGGACAGGGTTCCCTCGAAGGCACCATATATTTT. The chain carries TRBV28 and TRBJ1-3; 9 bases map to TRBD1. The germline CDR1 and CDR2 sequences are MDHEN and SYDVKM. CDR3 size: 17 residues. V trimming: 2 bases; J trimming: 9 bases; junction bases outside the gene matches: 14.

The chain is built from TRBV10-3 and TRBJ1-5; D is unresolved. The CDR3 has 12 residues. Germline V lookup: CDR1 ENHRY, CDR2 SYGVKD. Trimming shortened V by 3 bases and J by 7 bases, and 7 bases separated the two germline ends. The CDR3 region is CAISDGLQPQHF. The CDR3 DNA sequence: TGTGCCATCAGTGACGGGTTACAGCCCCAGCATTTT.

This clone was found a few times. The chain employs TRBV6-1 and TRBJ1-2; 11 nucleotides match TRBD1. Trimming removed 4 bases from V and 7 bases from J; junction bases left unmatched: 11. This CDR3 is built from 16 residues. CDR1 and CDR2 from the germline V gene are MNHNS and SASEGT. The CDR3 region has the DNA TGTGCCAGCAGTGTCTCCGGGACAGGGGGTTTTTTTGGCTACACCTTC. It specifies CASSVSGTGGFFGYTF.

The chain joins TRBV10-3 to TRBJ1-2, with 9 nucleotides matching TRBD1. CDR1 is ENHRY and CDR2 is SYGVKD in the germline V gene. V lost 6 bases to trimming and J lost 1 base; unmatched junction nucleotides: 9. This CDR3 is 16 amino acids long. CDR3 protein: CAISPGQGLFNYGYTF. Written as DNA, the CDR3 is TGTGCCATCAGCCCGGGACAGGGCCTCTTTAACTATGGCTACACCTTC.

This rearrangement joins TRBV28 to TRBJ2-1; D assignment may be TRBD1 or TRBD2 (5 bases each). This CDR3 contains 14 residues. Trimming shortened V by 6 bases and J by 6 bases, and 15 bases separated the two germline ends. Germline V gene sequence: CDR1 MDHEN, CDR2 SYDVKM. The CDR3 sequence is CASRSGPGRNEQFF. CDR3 nucleotide sequence: TGTGCCAGCAGGTCGGGGCCGGGGCGCAATGAGCAGTTCTTC.

The chain carries TRBV30 and TRBJ1-4, with D unresolved. V was shortened by 0 bases and J by 7 bases, with 9 bases between the two germline ends. The CDR3 spans 13 residues. Germline V CDR1 and CDR2: GTSNPN, SVGIG (reference sequence). CDR3: CAWSVSTLEKLFF. For the CDR3, the DNA is TGTGCCTGGAGTGTAAGCACCCTTGAAAAACTGTTTTTT.

This sequence joins TRBV7-6 and TRBJ2-1; 9 bases agree with TRBD2. The CDR3 runs 16 residues. The trim removed 3 bases at V and 0 bases at J, leaving 3 bases unmatched. Germline V gene data show CDR1 as SGHVS and CDR2 as FNYEAQ. CDR3 in amino acids: CASSLYSGSSYNEQFF. In nucleotides, the CDR3 is TGTGCCAGCAGCTTGTATAGCGGGAGCTCCTACAATGAGCAGTTCTTC.

The rearrangement joins TRBV7-9 to TRBJ2-2; tentative D call: TRBD2 (5 bases). V lost 3 bases and J lost 15, with 14 bases in between. CDR3 length equals 12 residues. Germline V gene lookup returns CDR1 SEHNR and CDR2 FQNEAQ (reference sequence). CDR3 protein: CASSFSGERVFF. As DNA, the CDR3 is TGTGCCAGCAGCTTTTCCGGGGAGAGGGTGTTTTTT.

The V call is TRBV7-2, the J call TRBJ1-2; tentative D call: TRBD1 (5 bases). Trimming stripped 10 bases from V and 1 base from J, with 13 bases between. Germline V gene lookup returns CDR1 SGHTA and CDR2 FQGNSA. The CDR3 totals 13 residues. CDR3 loop: CATTTAYNYGYTF. For the CDR3, the DNA is TGTGCCACTACGACAGCCTATAACTATGGCTACACCTTC.

V usage is TRBV5-1 and J usage is TRBJ2-3, with 10 bases aligning to TRBD2. Per germline, CDR1 SGHRS and CDR2 YFSETQ. The V gene end was trimmed by 6 bases and the J gene end by 4 bases; junction bases not matched to a gene: 8. This CDR3 is 15 amino acids long. CDR3 region: CASNPRAGGADTQYF. CDR3 DNA sequence: TGCGCCAGCAACCCCAGAGCGGGAGGGGCAGATACGCAGTATTTT.

This clone was counted once. The genes are TRBV9 and TRBJ2-7; possibly TRBD1 for D (5 bases). V lost 4 bases and J 2 bases, leaving 19 bases between the germline ends. Germline lookup yields CDR1 SGDLS and CDR2 YYNGEE. The CDR3 covers 16 residues. The CDR3 protein is CASSSFQGSPTYEQYF. In DNA, the CDR3 is TGTGCCAGCAGCTCATTCCAGGGTTCGCCGACCTACGAGCAGTACTTC.